A single sample gave rise to the 15 T cell receptor beta chains below, sequenced in a study of vaccination and CD4 T cells after COVID-19 (dated by TCRdb to 2021 to 2024). The protocol used for the library was PCR. Sequencing was carried out with an Illumina iSeq 100. DNA from cultured CD4+ T cells was subjected to TCR sequencing with the Oncomine TCR Beta short-read assay at the Johns Hopkins FTIC core. The QIAamp micro DNA kit was used to extract genomic DNA from the cultured CD4+ T cells. TCRdb handled the public reads itself, with Q25 trimming in fastp and clone calling in MiXCR, and kept productive beta chains. One record per CDR3 amino acid sequence lists the most common genes and DNA. The sample table records fewer than 8,000 distinct CDR3 sequences; approximately 30% of these occur just once. The ten largest make up approximately 13% of the sample. No antigen is known for these receptors. Reading the label with the study, this specimen's treatment or condition is: approximately nine-day PBMC culture with coronavirus spike peptide pools or control peptides (ViraFEST assay). CD4+ T cells from unexposed donors were collected before the COVID-19 pandemic (2011-2018).

The specimen sequenced was CD4+ T cells from blood, cultured in vitro. The receptors shown here come from a human donor in good health.

The chain combines TRBV7-9 with TRBJ1-2; D gene uncertain. CDR3 length: 14 amino acids. Trimming pared 5 bases from V and 7 bases from J, leaving 17 bases between. Germline V CDR1 and CDR2: SEHNR, FQNEAQ (reference sequence). CDR3 nucleotides: TGTGCCAGCAGCCACCCCCGGCCCATAAGTGGCTACACCTTC. Encoded protein: CASSHPRPISGYTF.

This clonotype was counted only a few times. V usage is TRBV7-2 and J usage is TRBJ2-7, with 7 bases lining up with TRBD2. CDR1 SGHTA and CDR2 FQGNSA come from the germline V gene. V shed 0 bases, J shed 3 bases, and the junction held 2 bases outside the gene matches. The CDR3 runs to 14 residues. This chain's CDR3 is CASSLAGGGYEQYF. CDR3 coding DNA: TGTGCCAGCAGCTTAGCGGGGGGGGGCTACGAGCAGTACTTC.

This clonotype was counted only a few times. The rearrangement uses TRBV28 and TRBJ2-5, with D perhaps TRBD1 or TRBD2 (5 bases each). The CDR3 has 12 residues. Per germline, CDR1 MDHEN and CDR2 SYDVKM. The germline V and J ends were trimmed by 5 bases and 5 bases, with 9 bases remaining between them. Here the CDR3 reads CASSGGRETQYF. In DNA, the CDR3 is TGTGCCAGCAGTGGGGGTCGGGAGACCCAGTACTTC.

V is TRBV7-2 and J is TRBJ2-7; 12 bases fit TRBD2. The germline V gene encodes CDR1 SGHTA and CDR2 FQGNSA. This CDR3 region has 13 residues. The V gene end was trimmed by 5 bases and the J gene end by 7 bases; junction bases not matched to a gene: 3. Written as DNA, the CDR3 is TGTGCCAGCAGCCCGGGGACTAGCGGGGAGCAGTACTTC. Its translation is CASSPGTSGEQYF.

As DNA, the CDR3 is TGTGCCAGTAGTAGACAGGGAAACTATGGCTACACCTTC. Protein product: CASSRQGNYGYTF. The gene calls are TRBV19 and TRBJ1-2; 7 bases fit TRBD1. The CDR3 sequence is 13 residues long. Per the germline V gene, CDR1 is LNHDA and CDR2 is SQIVND (reference sequence). V lost 4 bases to trimming and J lost 2 bases; unmatched junction nucleotides: 1.

The J gene is TRBJ1-2, the V gene TRBV5-1; 10 nucleotides line up with TRBD1. The germline V gene has CDR1 SGHRS and CDR2 YFSETQ. The CDR3 contains 16 residues. V shed 4 bases, J shed 8 bases, and the junction held 14 bases outside the gene matches. CDR3 amino acids: CASSGDRGLGAGGYTF. CDR3 coding DNA: TGCGCCAGCAGCGGCGACAGGGGGCTGGGGGCAGGCGGCTACACCTTC.

The V call is TRBV7-6, the J call TRBJ2-1; TRBD2 is a possible D gene (5 bases). V was trimmed by 1 base and J by 1 base, leaving 11 bases between them. The CDR3 has 16 amino acids. CDR1 and CDR2 from the germline V gene are SGHVS and FNYEAQ. The CDR3 loop is CASSLGPGSSYNEQFF. The DNA of the CDR3 is TGTGCCAGCAGCTTAGGGCCGGGAAGTTCCTACAATGAGCAGTTCTTC.

The genes are TRBV15 and TRBJ2-7; 13 positions match TRBD2. Per germline, CDR1 LNHNV and CDR2 YYDKDF (reference sequence). The CDR3 is made up of 14 amino acids. The V segment lost 5 bases and the J segment 5 bases; nucleotides outside the gene matches: 3. DNA of the CDR3: TGTGCCACCAGCCGCGGGACTAGCGGGAACGAGCAGTACTTC. This encodes CATSRGTSGNEQYF.

The table lists this clonotype with a few counts. V gene TRBV20-1 combines with J gene TRBJ2-5, with TRBD1 matching 10 bases. Germline V lookup: CDR1 DFQATT, CDR2 SNEGSKA (reference sequence). This CDR3 region has 15 residues. Unmatched junction bases numbered 12, after V lost 6 bases and J lost 5 bases. CDR3 in DNA: TGCAGTGCAAGCACCCTCGACAGGGGGCGGGAGACCCAGTACTTC. This codes for CSASTLDRGRETQYF.

J is TRBJ2-5 and V is TRBV10-3; D perhaps matches TRBD1 (5 bases). Looked up from germline, CDR1 is ENHRY and CDR2 is SYGVKD. The V gene lost 3 bases and the J gene lost 5 bases, with 7 bases spanning the gap. The CDR3 sequence is 12 residues long. CDR3 loop: CAISEKGETQYF. For the CDR3, the DNA is TGTGCCATCAGTGAAAAGGGGGAGACCCAGTACTTC.

The chain uses TRBV7-6 and TRBJ1-1; D not resolved. The CDR3 spans 13 residues. Trimming left V 2 bases short and J 1 base short, with 5 bases between. From germline, CDR1 is SGHVS and CDR2 FNYEAQ. CDR3 amino acids: CASSLLTNTEAFF. CDR3 nucleotide sequence: TGTGCCAGCAGCTTACTCACGAACACTGAAGCTTTCTTT. The full variable domain, in which reference TRBV7-6 and TRBJ1-1 provide the parts outside the CDR3, is GAGVSQSPRYKVTKRGQDVALRCDPISGHVSLYWYRQALGQGPEFLTYFNYEAQQDKSGLPNDRFSAERPEGSISTLTIQRTEQRDSAMYRCASSLLTNTEAFFGQGTRLTVV.

The chain is built from TRBV12-3 or TRBV12-4 and TRBJ1-1; D perhaps matches TRBD1 (6 bases). The CDR3 loop spans 13 amino acids. V was cut by 4 bases and J by 3 bases, with 9 bases left in between. The DNA of the CDR3 is TGTGCCAGCAGTTCATGGACAGACACTGAAGCTTTCTTT. It codes for CASSSWTDTEAFF.

This clonotype was seen only a few times. V usage is TRBV24-1 and J usage is TRBJ2-5; the D is unclear. The CDR3 has 13 amino acids. Germline CDR1 and CDR2: KGHDR and SFDVKD. V was pared by 3 bases and J by 1 base, with 5 bases between. CDR3 region: CATSDPIQETQYF. CDR3 in DNA: TGTGCCACCAGTGATCCGATCCAAGAGACCCAGTACTTC.

The sample holds a few counts of this clonotype. This chain connects TRBV7-9 to TRBJ2-7; 13 nucleotides match TRBD2. The V segment lost 2 bases and the J segment 3 bases; nucleotides outside the gene matches: 13. Germline V CDR1 and CDR2: SEHNR, FQNEAQ (reference sequence). This CDR3 has 19 residues. This chain's CDR3 is CASSLRSGTSGIHGYEQYF. In DNA, the CDR3 is TGTGCCAGCAGCTTACGTTCCGGGACTAGCGGGATTCATGGCTACGAGCAGTACTTC.

The chain couples TRBV20-1 to TRBJ1-1, with 7 bases matching TRBD1. After removal of 6 bases from V and 0 bases from J, the junction contained 7 bases not matched to a gene. In germline, CDR1 is DFQATT, CDR2 SNEGSKA (reference sequence). The CDR3 sequence is 14 residues long. In DNA, the CDR3 is TGCAGTGCCAAACCCGGGACAGTGAACACTGAAGCTTTCTTT. Protein: CSAKPGTVNTEAFF.